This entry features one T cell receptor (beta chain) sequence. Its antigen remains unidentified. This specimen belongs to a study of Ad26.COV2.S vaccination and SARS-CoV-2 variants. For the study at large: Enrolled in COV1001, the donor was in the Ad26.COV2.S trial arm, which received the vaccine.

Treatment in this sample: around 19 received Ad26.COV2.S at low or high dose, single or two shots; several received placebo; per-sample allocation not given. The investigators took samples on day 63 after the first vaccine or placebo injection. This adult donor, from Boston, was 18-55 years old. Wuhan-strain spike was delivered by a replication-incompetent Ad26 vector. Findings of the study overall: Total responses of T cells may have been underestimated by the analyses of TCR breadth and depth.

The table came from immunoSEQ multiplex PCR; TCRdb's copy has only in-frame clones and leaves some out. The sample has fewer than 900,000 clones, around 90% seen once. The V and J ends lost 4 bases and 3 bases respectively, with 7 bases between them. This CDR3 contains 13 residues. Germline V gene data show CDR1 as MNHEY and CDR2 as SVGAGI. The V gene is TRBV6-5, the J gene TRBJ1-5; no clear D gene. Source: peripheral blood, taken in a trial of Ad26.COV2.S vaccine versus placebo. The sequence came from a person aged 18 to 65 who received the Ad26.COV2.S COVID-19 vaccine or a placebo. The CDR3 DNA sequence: TGTGCCAGCAGTTTCACCTTCAATCAGCCCCAGCATTTT. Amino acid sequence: CASSFTFNQPQHF.